This T cell receptor (beta chain) was identified during a study of T cells after yellow fever vaccination. Looking at the study overall: The SMART-Seq v4 Ultra Low Input method served to prepare the low-cell-number fractions. Whole-study results and caveats: Post-booster reappearance was seen for most primary-vaccination clones (just over 95% CD4, roughly 86% CD8). Clonotype sharing between CD4 and CD8 compartments was small.

The sample holds many counts of this clonotype. Its antigen is undetermined. The CDR3 runs 18 residues. From germline, CDR1 is SGHRS and CDR2 YFSETQ. With V trimmed by 3 bases and J by 3 bases, 12 bases remained unmatched. MiXCR, applied by TCRdb to the 5' RACE reads, yields one record per CDR3 protein. Among about 140,000 distinct CDR3 sequences listed, 7.7% were seen once. This receptor was taken from a man aged 30 to 39 who received the YFV17D yellow fever vaccine. This rearrangement joins TRBV5-1 to TRBJ2-3; 11 nucleotides match TRBD2. The sample here was CD4+ T cells sorted from PBMCs, taken 5 days after the yellow fever booster vaccination. This chain's CDR3 is CASSSRKVAGGPTDTQYF. CDR3 in DNA: TGCGCCAGCAGCTCCCGTAAAGTAGCGGGAGGGCCAACAGATACGCAGTATTTT.